This TCR beta chain was found in a study of blood T cell repertoires in COVID-19. Source study methods: Scientists estimated how many nucleated cells there were by amplifying reference gene primers. Clones were read by immunoSEQ multiplex PCR, and TCRdb kept only the in-frame ones, dropping some. V and J calls and clone size are those listed in that table; D and trimming were worked out from the DNA. The data contain about 480,000 clones, 88% of them singletons. V was clipped by 3 bases and J by 0 bases, with 8 bases between them. Germline CDR1 reads KGHSH; CDR2 reads LQKENI. The CDR3 contains 14 residues.

Sequencing used PBMCs or T cells enriched from blood (not recorded which). This receptor was taken from a woman between 35 and 50 years old who had recovered from COVID-19. The rearrangement links TRBV18 to TRBJ1-1, with D perhaps matching TRBD1 (5 bases). CDR3 in amino acids: CASSPGPMNTEAFF. The CDR3 DNA follows: TGTGCCAGCTCACCGGGGCCGATGAACACTGAAGCTTTCTTT. The entire variable domain, with the rest obtained from reference TRBV18 and TRBJ1-1, is as follows: NAGVMQNPRHLVRRRGQEARLRCSPMKGHSHVYWYRQLPEEGLKFMVYLQKENIIDESGMPKERFSAEFPKEGPSILRIQQVVRGDSAAYFCASSPGPMNTEAFFGQGTRLTVV.